This T cell receptor (beta chain) was documented in a study of blood T cell repertoires in COVID-19 (TCRdb year 2020). Background on the whole study: Collaborator samples came from the United States, Italy and Spain and covered acute and convalescent phases of COVID-19. Samples were obtained from the ongoing ImmuneRACE study (first 160 participants) and from 1,254 subjects provided by 6 global collaborators. The material from the prospective study consisted of cDNA or gDNA derived from T cells, B-cell-depleted T cells, or PBMCs. Nearly every sample came with metadata listing a de-identified subject ID, COVID-19 status, age in years and sex. Where available, HLA class I and class II types were taken from metadata supplied by the sample provider and were not determined by assay-based typing. Deeply sampled blood TCRbeta repertoires from subjects exposed to, actively infected with, or recovered from COVID-19 were included in the dataset. A freely available public database, intended as a resource for researchers studying the immune response to SARS-CoV-2, is where the repertoires were released.

In the prospective study, participants were about 18 to 95 years old, resided in fewer than 25 geographic areas of the United States, and were enrolled through a virtual design. Cohort assignment in the prospective study relied on participant-reported clinical history from a screening survey and a study questionnaire. Each participant in the prospective study had whole blood, serum and a nasopharyngeal or oropharyngeal swab collected by mobile phlebotomists. Prospective study participants could optionally give additional blood draws and questionnaires over a roughly two-month period. Before DNA extraction, blood samples from the prospective study were shipped at room temperature or frozen. V gives up 4 bases and J gives up 9 bases, and the segment between their germline ends measures 11 bases. CDR1 is given as SGHRS and CDR2 as YFSETQ, both from the germline V gene. The CDR3, cysteine through phenylalanine, is 12 amino acids long. Only CDR3 DNA is held: 36 bases, read in frame from base 1.

The immunoSEQ Assay, a bias-controlled multiplex PCR, was used to amplify TCRbeta CDR3 regions from genomic DNA. The source study handled its data this way. Within the assay, amplification of reference gene primers was used to estimate how many nucleated cells each sample contained. To quantify the absolute abundance of each unique TCRbeta CDR3 rearrangement, sequence reads were collapsed and filtered. Productive Simpson clonality was computed per sample as the square root of Simpson's diversity index over productive rearrangements. This immuneACCESS table, as held by TCRdb, lists in-frame sequences with V and J called but not all clones. Of the missing ones, under half trace to an unresolved V gene in checked studies; the others have no known cause. The V and J calls and the clone size are those of that table, but D and trimming were determined from the DNA. Present in this sample are fewer than 350,000 clones, around 87% of which were seen just once. Clones ranked in the top ten supply around 1.7% of the sample.

The sample holds one count of this clone. Its recognized antigen is unknown. There are no base qualities to consult, and no much larger clone falls within one base. The paper's findings and limits, for the study overall: The amount of clinical and demographic metadata varied by source and participant and was provided uncurated.

The sample comprised PBMCs or T cells enriched from blood (not recorded which). The source is a woman in her late teens or twenties with acute COVID-19. The chain is encoded by TRBV5-1 joined to TRBJ2-1; the D gene lacks a confident call. The CDR3 region reads CASSRVGTEQFF. The DNA reads TGCGCCAGCAGCCGGGTTGGTACTGAGCAGTTCTTC.